One T cell receptor (beta chain) is described in this entry. TCRdb itself ran the RT-PCR reads through MiXCR, one entry per CDR3 protein. The sample lists about a million distinct CDR3 sequences, 18% occurring once. This sample was included in a study of patients and donors after allogeneic stem cell transplantation. The CDR3 is 15 amino acids. The V segment lost 2 bases and the J segment 5 bases; nucleotides outside the gene matches: 8. Germline loops: CDR1 MNHNS, CDR2 SASEGT. The sequenced material came from blood, either unsorted or a sorted T cell fraction (not recorded which). The source is a human donor who was either an allogeneic HSCT recipient or a stem cell or donor lymphocyte infusion donor (not recorded which). It is not recorded whose cells these are; they may come from a transplant donor. V and J are TRBV6-1 and TRBJ1-2; 7 bases are a match to TRBD1. The CDR3 reads CASSEIRDRSYGYTF. CDR3 DNA sequence: TGTGCCAGCAGTGAAATCAGGGACAGATCTTATGGCTACACCTTC.